The sequence of this T cell receptor beta chain was determined in a study of beta chain features in type 1 diabetes. Study-wide results and caveats: The naive, central memory and Treg TCRB repertoires looked more alike in patients than they did in healthy donors. TCRB CDR3s from Type 1 diabetes patients were moderately but significantly shorter in all four CD4+ subsets. Type 1 diabetes patients had fewer VDJ junction insertions and more deletions.

Averaging around 110 mL, one heparinised blood draw came from each individual donor. CD45RO/CCR7/CD25/CD127/CD95/CD27 separated CD4+ naive, central memory, regulatory and stem cell-like memory cells by sorting. The CDR3 runs 13 residues. The germline V gene has CDR1 LGHNA and CDR2 YSLEER. Trimming removed 4 bases from V and 3 bases from J, with 7 bases in between. Every isolated RNA sample was fully reverse transcribed, so sequencing captured expressed TCRB transcripts. The assay was immunoSEQ multiplex PCR, and TCRdb's table has in-frame clones only and misses some. Among under 300,000 clones listed, approximately 10% were seen once. In its sample, this clone was seen a few times. Its cognate antigen is unknown.

Sequencing was performed on naive CD4+ T cells from blood. The clonotype originates from a man aged 25 to 45 with type 1 diabetes. V gene TRBV4-3 combines with J gene TRBJ1-5; no clear D gene. The CDR3 is CASSLWANQPQHF. CDR3 DNA sequence: TGCGCCAGCAGCCTTTGGGCCAATCAGCCCCAGCATTTT.